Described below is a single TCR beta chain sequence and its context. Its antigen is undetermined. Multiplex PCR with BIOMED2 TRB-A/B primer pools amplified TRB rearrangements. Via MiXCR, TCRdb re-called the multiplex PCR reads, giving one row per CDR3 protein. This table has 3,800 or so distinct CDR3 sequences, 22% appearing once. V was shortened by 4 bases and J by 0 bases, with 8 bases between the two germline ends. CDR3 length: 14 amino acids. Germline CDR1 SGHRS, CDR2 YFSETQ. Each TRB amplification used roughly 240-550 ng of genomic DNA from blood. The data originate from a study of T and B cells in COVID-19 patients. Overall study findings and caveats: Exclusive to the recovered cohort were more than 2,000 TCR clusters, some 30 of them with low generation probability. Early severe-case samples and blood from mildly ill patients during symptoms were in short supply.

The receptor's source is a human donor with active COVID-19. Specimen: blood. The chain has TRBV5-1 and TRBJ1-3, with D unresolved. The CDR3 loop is CASSPLPSGNTIYF. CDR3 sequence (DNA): TGCGCCAGCAGCCCCCTCCCCTCTGGAAACACCATATATTTT.